A selection of T cell receptor beta chains follows, all from one sample in a study of OX40 agonist ivuxolimab in advanced cancers. TCRdb's copy holds only in-frame clones and misses some; the assay was immunoSEQ multiplex PCR. The table records nearly 20,000 clones, 85% to 90% of them present only once. Sequenced material: CD4+ or CD8+ T cells sorted from blood, taken in a trial of the OX40 agonist ivuxolimab. The receptors originated from an adult with an advanced solid tumor such as melanoma, head and neck, liver or kidney cancer. The CDR3 runs from the conserved cysteine through the conserved F or W. Fields, in order: CDR3 DNA, CDR3 protein, clone size, J gene, V gene, D gene. The D gene is left open where the match is weak. The listing skips clone size in some rows; elsewhere it reads once, few, many or a size class.

CDR3nt: TGTGCCAGTAGTATAGGGCAATCACCCCTCCACTTT
CDR3aa: CASSIGQSPLHF
abundance: .
j_gene: TRBJ1-6
v_gene: TRBV19
d_gene: .

CDR3nt: TGTGCCACCAGCAGAGGTGGGGCGGCCGTAGAGACCCAGTACTTC
CDR3aa: CATSRGGAAVETQYF
abundance: .
j_gene: TRBJ2-5
v_gene: TRBV15
d_gene: .

CDR3nt: TGTGCCACCAGCAAGATAAACGGGGGTATCGGTCAGCCCCAGCATTTT
CDR3aa: CATSKINGGIGQPQHF
abundance: .
j_gene: TRBJ1-5
v_gene: TRBV15
d_gene: .

CDR3nt: TGTGCCAGCAGTGCCCAATCACCCGGCAATCAGCCCCAGCATTTT
CDR3aa: CASSAQSPGNQPQHF
abundance: .
j_gene: TRBJ1-5
v_gene: TRBV2
d_gene: .

CDR3nt: TGCGCCAGCAGCTTAGGGAACAACCCCGTCTCTGAAGCTTTCTTT
CDR3aa: CASSLGNNPVSEAFF
abundance: .
j_gene: TRBJ1-1
v_gene: TRBV5-1
d_gene: .

CDR3nt: TGTGCCAGCAGCCCCCAAGCGGGGGGGCGGTACGAGCAGTACTTC
CDR3aa: CASSPQAGGRYEQYF
abundance: .
j_gene: TRBJ2-7
v_gene: TRBV9
d_gene: TRBD2

CDR3nt: TGCGCCAGCAGCGCATCAGGCGTACTTGAAGCTTTCTTT
CDR3aa: CASSASGVLEAFF
abundance: .
j_gene: TRBJ1-1
v_gene: TRBV5-1
d_gene: .

CDR3nt: TGTGCCGGGCGGGAAGCTAATTCACCCCTCCACTTT
CDR3aa: CAGREANSPLHF
abundance: few
j_gene: TRBJ1-6
v_gene: TRBV6-4
d_gene: .

CDR3nt: TGTGCCAGCAGCTTAGGCAGGGGCGGAAATTCACCCCTCCACTTT
CDR3aa: CASSLGRGGNSPLHF
abundance: .
j_gene: TRBJ1-6
v_gene: TRBV11-2
d_gene: .

CDR3nt: TGTGCCAGCAGCTCCGAGGGGACACGGAGAAACAATGAGCAGTTCTTC
CDR3aa: CASSSEGTRRNNEQFF
abundance: .
j_gene: TRBJ2-1
v_gene: TRBV7-3
d_gene: .

CDR3nt: TGTGCCAGCAGTGCAGGGATTTACGAGCAGTACTTC
CDR3aa: CASSAGIYEQYF
abundance: .
j_gene: TRBJ2-7
v_gene: TRBV6-5
d_gene: .

CDR3nt: TGTGCCAGTAGGGCGGACAGGAACACCGGGGAGCTGTTTTTT
CDR3aa: CASRADRNTGELFF
abundance: .
j_gene: TRBJ2-2
v_gene: TRBV19
d_gene: .

CDR3nt: TGTGCCAGCAGCTCCTCCTTGGACAGTCCTGGGGCCAACGTCCTGACTTTC
CDR3aa: CASSSSLDSPGANVLTF
abundance: .
j_gene: TRBJ2-6
v_gene: TRBV7-3
d_gene: .

CDR3nt: TGTGCCAGTAGTATAGGGACAGGGTGGGCCACAGATACGCAGTATTTT
CDR3aa: CASSIGTGWATDTQYF
abundance: .
j_gene: TRBJ2-3
v_gene: TRBV19
d_gene: TRBD1

CDR3nt: TGTGCCAGCAGCTCTGGACTTTTCACAGATACGCAGTATTTT
CDR3aa: CASSSGLFTDTQYF
abundance: .
j_gene: TRBJ2-3
v_gene: TRBV11-3
d_gene: .

CDR3nt: TGTGCCAGTAGCCGAGGAGGGTACGAGCAGTACTTC
CDR3aa: CASSRGGYEQYF
abundance: few
j_gene: TRBJ2-7
v_gene: TRBV19
d_gene: .

CDR3nt: TGTGCCAGCAACTCGTTTCTAGCGGGGAGCTATGAGCAGTTCTTC
CDR3aa: CASNSFLAGSYEQFF
abundance: once
j_gene: TRBJ2-1
v_gene: TRBV5-5
d_gene: TRBD2

CDR3nt: TGTGCCAGCAGCCCTCACCAGACTAGCCCCGGGGAGCTGTTTTTT
CDR3aa: CASSPHQTSPGELFF
abundance: .
j_gene: TRBJ2-2
v_gene: TRBV7-8
d_gene: TRBD2

CDR3nt: TGTGCCAGTAGTATTGGACAGGGGGTATCGTACGAGCAGTACTTC
CDR3aa: CASSIGQGVSYEQYF
abundance: .
j_gene: TRBJ2-7
v_gene: TRBV19
d_gene: TRBD1

CDR3nt: TGTGCCAGCAGTTTACCGGGACTAGCGGGGGACGTGGATGAGCAGTTCTTC
CDR3aa: CASSLPGLAGDVDEQFF
abundance: .
j_gene: TRBJ2-1
v_gene: TRBV27
d_gene: TRBD2

CDR3nt: TGTGCCAGTAGTAATTGGGGCGGGGGAGGCGCAGATACGCAGTATTTT
CDR3aa: CASSNWGGGGADTQYF
abundance: .
j_gene: TRBJ2-3
v_gene: TRBV19
d_gene: TRBD2

CDR3nt: TGTGCCAGCAGCCACCGGGTGAACACTGAAGCTTTCTTT
CDR3aa: CASSHRVNTEAFF
abundance: once
j_gene: TRBJ1-1
v_gene: TRBV14
d_gene: .

CDR3nt: TGTGCCAGCAGCCCGACGACGGGACAGGGGGTGGGTGAAAAACTGTTTTTT
CDR3aa: CASSPTTGQGVGEKLFF
abundance: .
j_gene: TRBJ1-4
v_gene: TRBV4-2
d_gene: TRBD1

CDR3nt: TGCGCCAGCAGCGGACAGGGTTTGAACACTGAAGCTTTCTTT
CDR3aa: CASSGQGLNTEAFF
abundance: .
j_gene: TRBJ1-1
v_gene: TRBV4-1
d_gene: TRBD1

CDR3nt: TGTGCCAGCACCCCCGGGACAGGGGGCGGCAACGAGCAGTACTTC
CDR3aa: CASTPGTGGGNEQYF
abundance: .
j_gene: TRBJ2-7
v_gene: TRBV6-1
d_gene: TRBD1